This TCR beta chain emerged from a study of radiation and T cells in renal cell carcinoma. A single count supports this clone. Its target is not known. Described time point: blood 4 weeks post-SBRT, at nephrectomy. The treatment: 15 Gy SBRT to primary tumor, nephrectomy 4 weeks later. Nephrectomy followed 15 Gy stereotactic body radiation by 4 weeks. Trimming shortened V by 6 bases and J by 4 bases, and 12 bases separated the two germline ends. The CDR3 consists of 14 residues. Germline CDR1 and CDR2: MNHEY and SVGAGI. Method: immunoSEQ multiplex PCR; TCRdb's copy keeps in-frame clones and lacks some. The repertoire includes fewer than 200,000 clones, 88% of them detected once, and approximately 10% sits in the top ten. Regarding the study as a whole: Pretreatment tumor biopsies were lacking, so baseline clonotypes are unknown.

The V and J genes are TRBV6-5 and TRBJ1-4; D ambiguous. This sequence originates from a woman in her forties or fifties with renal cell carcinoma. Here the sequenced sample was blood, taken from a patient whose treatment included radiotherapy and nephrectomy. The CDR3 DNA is TGTGCCAGCAGCCGTCGCCGGGGTAATGAAAAACTGTTTTTT. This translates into CASSRRRGNEKLFF.